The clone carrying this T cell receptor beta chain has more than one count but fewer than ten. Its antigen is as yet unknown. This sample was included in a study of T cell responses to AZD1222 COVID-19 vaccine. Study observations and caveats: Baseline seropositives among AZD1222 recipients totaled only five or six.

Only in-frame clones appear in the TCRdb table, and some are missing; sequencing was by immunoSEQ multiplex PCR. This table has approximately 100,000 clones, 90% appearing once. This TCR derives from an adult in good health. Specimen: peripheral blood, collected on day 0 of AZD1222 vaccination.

The CDR3 loop is CASSGARGLQPQHF. CDR3 nucleotides: TGTGCCAGCAGTGGGGCCAGGGGGCTTCAGCCCCAGCATTTT. V and J are TRBV2 and TRBJ1-5; TRBD1 matches at 8 bases. The CDR3 runs 14 residues. V was pared by 4 bases and J by 6 bases, with 5 bases of the junction left unmatched. Germline V gene data show CDR1 as SNHLY and CDR2 as FYNNEI.